A single sample is the source of the 23 T cell receptor beta chains below, sequenced in a study of blood T cell repertoires in COVID-19. TCRdb keeps only in-frame clones here, not all; method: immunoSEQ multiplex PCR. The table has 300,000 to 400,000 clones, roughly 90% seen once; the top ten hold 3%. Material for sequencing was peripheral blood. The receptor source for this set is a woman aged 25 to 39 with COVID-19, enrolled during active disease.

The chain employs TRBV12-3 or TRBV12-4 and TRBJ1-6; D is perhaps TRBD1 (6 bases). This CDR3 region has 13 residues. The germline V and J ends were trimmed by 7 bases and 10 bases, with 14 bases remaining between them. Written as DNA, the CDR3 is TGTGCCAGCATGGGCACAGGGTTGTCACCCCTCCACTTT. Amino acid sequence: CASMGTGLSPLHF.

The V gene is TRBV6-1, the J gene TRBJ1-6; D is perhaps TRBD1 (6 bases). The V end was cut by 4 bases, the J end by 0 bases, with 19 bases between. This CDR3 comprises 19 residues. Germline values: CDR1 MNHNS, CDR2 SASEGT. The CDR3 coding sequence is TGTGCCAGCAGTGCTGACAGGCCGGCCCTTAGCTCCTATAATTCACCCCTCCACTTT. Translation gives CASSADRPALSSYNSPLHF.

The CDR3 region is CASSEGLAGSTDTQYF. CDR3 sequence (DNA): TGCGCCAGCAGCGAGGGACTAGCGGGGAGTACAGATACGCAGTATTTT. This rearrangement joins TRBV5-1 to TRBJ2-3; 13 bases map to TRBD2. Germline V gene sequence: CDR1 SGHRS, CDR2 YFSETQ. The CDR3 is made up of 16 amino acids. Trimming at V came to 4 bases and at J to 3 bases, leaving 5 bases not matched to a gene.

V gene TRBV28 combines with J gene TRBJ1-5, with unresolved D. Germline V gene lookup returns CDR1 MDHEN and CDR2 SYDVKM. This CDR3 contains 15 residues. Trimming shortened V by 3 bases and J by 6 bases, and 15 bases separated the two germline ends. The CDR3 DNA is TGTGCCAGCAGTTTTTGGCAGTTTAGGAGTCAGCCCCAGCATTTT. Amino acids: CASSFWQFRSQPQHF.

This CDR3 reads CASSDGRHLYEQYF. Written as DNA, the CDR3 is TGTGCCAGTAGTGACGGCCGACACCTCTACGAGCAGTACTTC. V gene TRBV19 combines with J gene TRBJ2-7, with D unclear. Trimming stripped 5 bases from V and 3 bases from J, with 14 bases between. CDR1 LNHDA and CDR2 SQIVND come from the germline V gene (reference sequence). The CDR3 length is 14 residues.

The V call is TRBV19, the J call TRBJ1-2; 8 bases match TRBD1. The CDR3 contains 16 residues. The V segment lost 5 bases and the J segment 4 bases; nucleotides outside the gene matches: 12. Germline CDR1 is LNHDA and CDR2 is SQIVND (reference sequence). As DNA, the CDR3 is TGTGCCAGTAGTCCCATCCGGGACAGGCTTTCCTATGGCTACACCTTC. Its translation is CASSPIRDRLSYGYTF. The variable domain in full, with the rest retrieved from reference TRBV19 and TRBJ1-2, is DGGITQSPKYLFRKEGQNVTLSCEQNLNHDAMYWYRQDPGQGLRLIYYSQIVNDFQKGDIAEGYSVSREKKESFPLTVTSAQKNPTAFYLCASSPIRDRLSYGYTFGSGTRLTVV.

This CDR3 is CSVSSGWTPGEQFF. CDR3 DNA: TGCAGCGTCTCCTCAGGGTGGACCCCAGGCGAGCAGTTCTTC. J is TRBJ2-1 and V is TRBV29-1; D may be TRBD1 (5 bases). This CDR3 has 14 residues. The V end lost 6 bases, the J end lost 10 bases, and 22 bases lay between the germline ends. CDR1 SQVTM and CDR2 ANQGSEA come from the germline V gene.

Concerning this clone: At one boundary the junction diverges from the germline segment, which might be a read error. The rearrangement uses TRBV7-7 and TRBJ2-1; D may be TRBD2 (6 bases). Germline V gene data show CDR1 as SSHAT and CDR2 as FNYEAQ (reference sequence). This CDR3 comprises 17 residues. DNA for the CDR3: TGTGCTAGCAGCTTATCGCCGGGACTTCGGTTGTTGAGTGAGCAGTTCTTC. Protein product: CASSLSPGLRLLSEQFF.

This chain uses TRBV29-1 with TRBJ2-5; 7 bases are shared with TRBD1. The CDR3 contains 12 residues. CDR1 is SQVTM, CDR2 ANQGSEA, per germline. Trimming took 4 bases from V and 4 from J; bases not matched to a gene: 3. The CDR3 loop is CSVAAGGETQYF. The CDR3 DNA reads as TGCAGCGTTGCGGCAGGGGGAGAGACCCAGTACTTC. Combining the CDR3 with reference TRBV29-1 and TRBJ2-5 gives the whole variable domain SAVISQKPSRDICQRGTSLTIQCQVDSQVTMMFWYRQQPGQSLTLIATANQGSEATYESGFVIDKFPISRPNLTFSTLTVSNMSPEDSSIYLCSVAAGGETQYFGPGTRLLVL.

The chain joins TRBV19 to TRBJ2-7; tentative D call: TRBD1 (6 bases). CDR3 length: 14 residues. CDR1 and CDR2 from the germline V gene are LNHDA and SQIVND (reference sequence). The ends were cut back, 5 bases at V and 1 base at J, with 12 bases in the middle. The CDR3 sequence is CASSQGMRSYEQYF. For the CDR3, the DNA is TGTGCCAGTAGTCAGGGGATGCGGTCCTACGAGCAGTACTTC.

The V gene is TRBV6-2 or TRBV6-3, the J gene TRBJ2-7; TRBD2 might be the D (5 bases). Germline values: CDR1 MNHEY, CDR2 SVGEGT. The CDR3 has 15 residues. V was clipped by 4 bases and J by 5 bases, with 18 bases between them. The CDR3 region is CASSSIPGFTDEQYF. CDR3 coding DNA: TGTGCCAGCAGTTCCATCCCGGGATTCACGGACGAGCAGTACTTC.

This clone was counted between two and nine times. V is TRBV9 and J is TRBJ2-5, with D possibly being TRBD2 (6 bases). V was shortened by 7 bases and J by 10 bases, with 8 bases between the two germline ends. Germline V lookup: CDR1 SGDLS, CDR2 YYNGEE. The CDR3 has 9 residues. The chain's CDR3 is CASRDFQYF. The CDR3 DNA reads as TGTGCCAGCCGGGACTTCCAGTACTTC. The variable domain in full, with the rest retrieved from reference TRBV9 and TRBJ2-5, is DSGVTQTPKHLITATGQRVTLRCSPRSGDLSVYWYQQSLDQGLQFLIQYYNGEERAKGNILERFSAQQFPDLHSELNLSSLELGDSALYFCASRDFQYFGPGTRLLVL.

The chain has TRBV11-2 and TRBJ2-7; 8 bases align to TRBD2. The CDR3 loop spans 14 amino acids. The trim removed 1 base at V and 7 bases at J, leaving 6 bases unmatched. Germline CDR1 SGHAT, CDR2 FQNNGV. CDR3 sequence: CASSLGAGGWEQYV. Written as DNA, the CDR3 is TGTGCCAGCAGCTTAGGGGCGGGAGGTTGGGAGCAGTACGTC.

The chain combines TRBV27 with TRBJ1-2; TRBD1 agrees at 7 bases. This CDR3 region has 15 residues. CDR1 is MNHEY, CDR2 SMNVEV, per germline (reference sequence). Trimming took 5 bases from V and 3 from J; bases not matched to a gene: 9. The CDR3 here is CASSMKGARDYGYTF. In DNA form, the CDR3 reads TGTGCCAGCAGTATGAAGGGGGCGCGGGACTATGGCTACACCTTC.

Turning to this clone: The germline gene is not matched at one end of the junction; a read error may be the cause. The genes are TRBV12-3 or TRBV12-4 and TRBJ2-4; a weak D match, TRBD2 (6 bases). The CDR3 contains 12 residues. In DNA form, the CDR3 reads TGTGCCAGCAGTTTAGCTGGAGGGTTTGAGCACTTC. It yields the protein CASSLAGGFEHF.

V and J are TRBV25-1 and TRBJ2-6, with D tentatively TRBD2 (6 bases). CDR3 length: 13 residues. Germline V CDR1 and CDR2: MGHDK, SYGVNS. V lost 10 bases and J lost 4, with 11 bases in between. CDR3 region: CATGGIGANVLTF. The CDR3 coding sequence is TGTGCCACCGGGGGAATCGGGGCCAACGTCCTGACTTTC.

The V and J genes are TRBV4-1 and TRBJ1-5, with 10 nucleotides matching TRBD1. CDR3 length equals 15 residues. V lost 6 bases and J lost 1; bases outside the gene matches: 3. Germline V gene lookup returns CDR1 MGHRA and CDR2 YSYEKL. The CDR3 DNA reads as TGCGCCAGCAGTCGACAGGGGGCGAGCAATCAGCCCCAGCATTTT. Protein sequence: CASSRQGASNQPQHF.

The chain is built from TRBV29-1 and TRBJ2-1; TRBD2 aligns across 10 bases. The ends lost 6 bases at V and 7 bases at J; junction bases unmatched: 6. The CDR3 contains 13 residues. Germline CDR1 and CDR2: SQVTM and ANQGSEA. The CDR3 region has the DNA TGCAGCGTAATAGCGGGGGGTAGTAATGAGCAGTTCTTC. Protein sequence: CSVIAGGSNEQFF.

This clone was counted a single time. This chain connects TRBV29-1 to TRBJ2-3, with TRBD1 matching 10 bases. Germline V gene data show CDR1 as SQVTM and CDR2 as ANQGSEA. The CDR3 consists of 16 residues. With 1 base clipped from V and 2 bases from J, the junction kept 6 bases outside the gene matches. Written as DNA, the CDR3 is TGCAGCGTTGAAGGGACAGGGGGTCCCAACACAGATACGCAGTATTTT. Translation: CSVEGTGGPNTDTQYF.

This clone was found a few times. The chain is built from TRBV10-2 and TRBJ2-2, with TRBD2 matching 7 bases. CDR1 is WSHSY and CDR2 is SAAADI in the germline V gene. This CDR3 is 17 amino acids long. Unmatched junction bases numbered 14, after V lost 5 bases and J lost 5 bases. The CDR3 here is CASSLSGPAGATGELFF. The CDR3 DNA follows: TGCGCCAGCAGTCTTTCCGGCCCGGCGGGAGCGACCGGGGAGCTGTTTTTT.

V and J are TRBV27 and TRBJ1-6, with 8 bases fitting TRBD1. CDR1 is MNHEY, CDR2 SMNVEV, per germline (reference sequence). Trimming removed 0 bases from V and 9 bases from J; junction bases left unmatched: 7. The CDR3 has 16 amino acids. Here the CDR3 DNA reads TGTGCCAGCAGTTTATCGGAAAACAGGGGGGGTTCACCCCTCCACTTT. This encodes CASSLSENRGGSPLHF.

The CDR3 DNA is TGTGCCAGTAGGACAGCCGGGACAGGGACTCTCAACACAGATACGCAGTATTTT. Residues: CASRTAGTGTLNTDTQYF. This rearrangement joins TRBV19 to TRBJ2-3; 9 bases map to TRBD1. Germline CDR1 LNHDA, CDR2 SQIVND (reference sequence). This CDR3 region has 18 residues. V gave up 6 bases and J gave up 2 bases; unmatched junction bases: 15.

This chain uses TRBV5-4 with TRBJ2-1; TRBD2 is a possible D gene (6 bases). This CDR3 comprises 15 residues. CDR1 is SGHNT and CDR2 is YYREEE in the germline V gene (reference sequence). With 0 bases removed from V and 5 bases from J, the gap between germline ends came to 12 bases. The CDR3 bases are TGTGCCAGCAGCTTGGGAGGGAGGCCAAACAATGAGCAGTTCTTC. Translated: CASSLGGRPNNEQFF.